This TCR beta chain was identified in a study of cytomegalovirus exposure and HLA in healthy donors. This CDR3 has 17 residues. Trimming took 7 bases from V and 2 from J; bases not matched to a gene: 12. The germline V gene encodes CDR1 SNHLY and CDR2 FYNNEI. Only in-frame clones appear in the TCRdb table, and some are missing; sequencing was by immunoSEQ multiplex PCR. The table has around 150,000 clones, 70% to 85% seen once. Sequenced material: PBMCs. The rearrangement links TRBV2 to TRBJ2-3; 10 bases line up with TRBD2. This TCR came from a man aged 25-40 years in good health and CMV-seropositive. As DNA, the CDR3 is TGTGCCAGCAATCCCGAGCGGACTAGCGGAACCACAGATACGCAGTATTTT. Its translation: CASNPERTSGTTDTQYF.